A single sample gave rise to the 19 T cell receptor beta chains below, sequenced in a study of beta chain features in type 1 diabetes. The whole isolated RNA underwent reverse transcription, so sequencing captured expressed TCRB transcripts. TCRdb's table, derived via immunoSEQ multiplex PCR, lists solely in-frame clones and lacks some. The sample has a few hundred thousand clones, about 11% seen once. The sequenced sample consisted of naive CD4+ T cells from blood. The receptors shown here come from a woman aged 25 to 45 in good health.

V gene TRBV7-8 combines with J gene TRBJ2-2; TRBD2 matches at 9 bases. This CDR3 has 18 amino acids. Per germline, CDR1 SGHVS and CDR2 FQNEAQ. V shed 5 bases, J shed 6 bases, and the junction held 16 bases outside the gene matches. CDR3 nucleotide sequence: TGTGCCAGCAGCCACAGCCCGATTAGGACTAGCGAGGCCGGGGAGCTGTTTTTT. Translated: CASSHSPIRTSEAGELFF.

This clone was found a few times. The genes are TRBV11-1 and TRBJ2-2; 8 bases match TRBD2. CDR3 size: 17 residues. The germline CDR1 and CDR2 sequences are SGHAT and FQDESV (reference sequence). V was clipped by 3 bases and J by 5 bases; unmatched bases: 11. The CDR3 bases are TGTGCCAGCAGCTTGCTGGGGACGGGAGGGCCGACCGGGGAGCTGTTTTTT. It translates to CASSLLGTGGPTGELFF.

The V call is TRBV5-4, the J call TRBJ1-2, with TRBD1 matching 7 bases. Germline CDR1 reads SGHNT; CDR2 reads YYREEE (reference sequence). V lost 4 bases and J lost 6; bases outside the gene matches: 6. This CDR3 has 13 residues. The CDR3, as DNA: TGTGCCAGCAGCCCCGGGACAGCGCATGGCTACACCTTC. It encodes CASSPGTAHGYTF.

This sequence joins TRBV7-3 and TRBJ2-3; D not certain. V lost 2 bases and J 1 base, leaving 10 bases between the germline ends. CDR1 is SGHTA and CDR2 is FQGTGA in the germline V gene. CDR3 length equals 15 residues. In DNA form, the CDR3 reads TGTGCCAGCAGCTTATTAGCTTCGGGCACAGATACGCAGTATTTT. Its translation is CASSLLASGTDTQYF.

This clone was picked up a small number of times. V usage is TRBV6-5 and J usage is TRBJ1-1, with a tentative D call TRBD1 (5 bases). The V and J ends lost 7 bases and 3 bases respectively, with 15 bases between them. The CDR3 consists of 14 residues. Per germline, CDR1 MNHEY and CDR2 SVGAGI. The chain's CDR3 is CASTLGRADTEAFF. In DNA, the CDR3 is TGTGCCAGCACCTTGGGCAGGGCGGACACTGAAGCTTTCTTT.

This rearrangement joins TRBV28 to TRBJ2-1; TRBD2 might be the D (5 bases). Germline CDR1 and CDR2: MDHEN and SYDVKM. The CDR3 loop spans 14 amino acids. The V gene lost 5 bases and the J gene lost 2 bases, with 10 bases spanning the gap. CDR3 residues: CASSLGLPYNEQFF. The CDR3 DNA reads TGTGCCAGCAGTCTCGGACTTCCCTACAATGAGCAGTTCTTC.

V and J are TRBV27 and TRBJ2-5; D perhaps matches TRBD1 (6 bases). Trimming left V 5 bases short and J 5 bases short, with 18 bases between. This CDR3 has 15 amino acids. Germline V gives CDR1 MNHEY, CDR2 SMNVEV (reference sequence). The CDR3: CASSKTGFGEETQYF. In DNA, the CDR3 is TGTGCCAGCAGTAAGACAGGTTTTGGGGAGGAGACCCAGTACTTC.

A few counts support this clone. V is TRBV5-1 and J is TRBJ2-2; 8 nucleotides match TRBD2. With 0 bases clipped from V and 5 bases from J, the junction kept 3 bases outside the gene matches. CDR3 length: 15 residues. Germline V gives CDR1 SGHRS, CDR2 YFSETQ. As DNA, the CDR3 is TGCGCCAGCAGCTTGGATCCTAGCGGGACCGGGGAGCTGTTTTTT. Its protein is CASSLDPSGTGELFF. Complete variable domain (other parts from reference TRBV5-1 and TRBJ2-2): KAGVTQTPRYLIKTRGQQVTLSCSPISGHRSVSWYQQTPGQGLQFLFEYFSETQRNKGNFPGRFSGRQFSNSRSEMNVSTLELGDSALYLCASSLDPSGTGELFFGEGSRLTVL.

The chain links TRBV7-9 to TRBJ1-1; D is uncertain. Germline V lookup: CDR1 SEHNR, CDR2 FQNEAQ (reference sequence). Trimming cost V 1 base and J 3 bases, with 6 bases left between them. The CDR3 sequence is 13 residues long. The CDR3 DNA reads TGTGCCAGCAGCTTAGATGGAGACACTGAAGCTTTCTTT. Its translation is CASSLDGDTEAFF.

The chain couples TRBV19 to TRBJ2-2, with no clear D. CDR1 and CDR2 (germline): LNHDA, SQIVND (reference sequence). This CDR3 contains 14 residues. V was shortened by 5 bases and J by 3 bases, with 10 bases between the two germline ends. CDR3 in amino acids: CASSYPTDTGELFF. The CDR3 nucleotides are TGTGCCAGTAGTTATCCTACGGACACCGGGGAGCTGTTTTTT.

J is TRBJ2-1 and V is TRBV7-6; no firm D call. Germline V lookup: CDR1 SGHVS, CDR2 FNYEAQ. V lost 5 bases, J lost 2 bases, and 13 bases lay in between. The CDR3 extends over 15 amino acids. The chain's CDR3 is CASSPNAGAYNEQFF. The CDR3 DNA reads TGTGCCAGCAGCCCAAACGCAGGTGCCTACAATGAGCAGTTCTTC.

The chain links TRBV7-2 to TRBJ2-1; no reliable D call. Germline-derived CDR1 and CDR2 are SGHTA and FQGNSA. V lost 2 bases and J lost 5, with 10 bases in between. The length of the CDR3 is 14 residues. Here the CDR3 DNA reads TGTGCCAGCAGCTTATTTGCCAACAACAATGAGCAGTTCTTC. Its translation: CASSLFANNNEQFF.

There are a few counts of this clone. The V and J genes are TRBV18 and TRBJ2-6, with D unclear. V lost 8 bases and J lost 1, with 12 bases in between. CDR1 and CDR2 (germline): KGHSH, LQKENI. CDR3 length: 15 amino acids. The DNA of the CDR3 is TGTGCCAGCCACACAATTGAATCTGGGGCCAACGTCCTGACTTTC. Translating gives CASHTIESGANVLTF.

The CDR3 spells CASSQGGSFRSDTQYF. CDR3 coding DNA: TGCGCCAGCAGCCAAGGCGGGAGTTTCAGGTCAGATACGCAGTATTTT. This chain uses TRBV4-3 with TRBJ2-3, with 7 bases fitting TRBD2. Germline V gene sequence: CDR1 LGHNA, CDR2 YSLEER. The junction had 8 bases not matched to a gene; V was cut back by 1 base and J by 4 bases. The CDR3 spans 16 residues.

The chain carries TRBV28 and TRBJ1-3; 7 positions agree with TRBD1. CDR3 length: 16 amino acids. Germline V gene data show CDR1 as MDHEN and CDR2 as SYDVKM. The V gene end was trimmed by 6 bases and the J gene end by 0 bases; junction bases not matched to a gene: 8. The CDR3 loop is CASRITGVNSGNTIYF. DNA for the CDR3: TGTGCCAGCAGGATTACAGGGGTCAACTCTGGAAACACCATATATTTT.

This clone was seen only a few times. The rearrangement links TRBV5-1 to TRBJ2-7; 11 bases agree with TRBD2. CDR1 SGHRS and CDR2 YFSETQ come from the germline V gene. This CDR3 spans 15 amino acids. Unmatched junction bases numbered 7, after V lost 3 bases and J lost 5 bases. CDR3 sequence (DNA): TGCGCCAGCAGCTCCACTAGCGGGAGTACCGACGAGCAGTACTTC. Amino acids: CASSSTSGSTDEQYF.

This clone was counted between two and nine times. The chain is built from TRBV5-1 and TRBJ2-1; 9 bases match TRBD2. CDR3 length: 15 residues. J was trimmed by 3 bases and V by 0 bases; bases with no gene match: 1. The germline V gene has CDR1 SGHRS and CDR2 YFSETQ. CDR3 nucleotides: TGCGCCAGCAGCTTGGAGACTAGCGGCTACAATGAGCAGTTCTTC. Its protein is CASSLETSGYNEQFF.

This clone was counted between two and nine times. The gene calls are TRBV5-1 and TRBJ1-5; D is ambiguous. V shed 0 bases and J shed 5 bases, with 9 bases lying between them. Germline-derived CDR1 and CDR2 are SGHRS and YFSETQ. This CDR3 spans 14 amino acids. CDR3 coding DNA: TGCGCCAGCAGCTTGGGTGGAGCCCATCAGCCCCAGCATTTT. Protein product: CASSLGGAHQPQHF.

V usage is TRBV20-1 and J usage is TRBJ2-1, with D possibly being TRBD2 (6 bases). The CDR3 contains 11 residues. Germline CDR1 is DFQATT and CDR2 is SNEGSKA (reference sequence). The V end was cut by 5 bases, the J end by 10 bases, with 12 bases between. Here the CDR3 DNA reads TGCAGTGCTCGCGGGGCCCGGGAGCAGTTCTTC. It yields the protein CSARGAREQFF.